This section outlines one T cell receptor beta chain sequence together with its context. Its matching antigen is unknown. The template for TCR beta VDJ and CDR3 sequence profiling was genomic DNA. TCRdb analysed the reads with MiXCR anew, one entry per CDR3 protein. The table has 180,000 or so distinct CDR3 sequences, less than 55% seen once. These data belong to a study of CD8+CD57+ T cells in acquired aplastic anemia. Study-wide background: Across the sorted CD4+ and CD8+ cells, DNA amounts averaged about 3 ug. An average of about 10.8 million reads for CD4+ cells was obtained from healthy donors. Overall study findings and caveats: Patients were compared with controls for CD8+ Simpson's diversity, and no significant difference emerged. Shared by patients and controls, 25 to 30 CD8+ CDR3s were abundant in patients.

The V and J ends lost 0 bases and 0 bases respectively, with 8 bases between them. The CDR3 consists of 15 residues. CDR1 SGDLS and CDR2 YYNGEE come from the germline V gene. Sample: sorted CD4+, CD8+, or CD8+CD57+ T cells (not recorded which) from PBMCs. The rearrangement links TRBV9 to TRBJ2-3, with D unresolved. This sequence originates from a human donor in good health. The DNA of the CDR3 is TGTGCCAGCAGCGTAGATATAACTAGCACAGATACGCAGTATTTT. This translates into CASSVDITSTDTQYF.